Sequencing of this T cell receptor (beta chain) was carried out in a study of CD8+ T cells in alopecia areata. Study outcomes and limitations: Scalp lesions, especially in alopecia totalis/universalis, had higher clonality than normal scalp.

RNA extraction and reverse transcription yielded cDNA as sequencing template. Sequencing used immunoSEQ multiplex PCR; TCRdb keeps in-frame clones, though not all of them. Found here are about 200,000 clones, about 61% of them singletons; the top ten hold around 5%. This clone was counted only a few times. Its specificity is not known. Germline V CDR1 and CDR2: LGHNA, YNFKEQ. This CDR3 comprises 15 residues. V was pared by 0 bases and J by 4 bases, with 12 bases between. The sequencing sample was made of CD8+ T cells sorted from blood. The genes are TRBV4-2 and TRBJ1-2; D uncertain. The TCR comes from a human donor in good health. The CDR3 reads CASSQELEGIYGYTF. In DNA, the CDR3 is TGTGCCAGCAGCCAAGAATTGGAAGGGATCTATGGCTACACCTTC.